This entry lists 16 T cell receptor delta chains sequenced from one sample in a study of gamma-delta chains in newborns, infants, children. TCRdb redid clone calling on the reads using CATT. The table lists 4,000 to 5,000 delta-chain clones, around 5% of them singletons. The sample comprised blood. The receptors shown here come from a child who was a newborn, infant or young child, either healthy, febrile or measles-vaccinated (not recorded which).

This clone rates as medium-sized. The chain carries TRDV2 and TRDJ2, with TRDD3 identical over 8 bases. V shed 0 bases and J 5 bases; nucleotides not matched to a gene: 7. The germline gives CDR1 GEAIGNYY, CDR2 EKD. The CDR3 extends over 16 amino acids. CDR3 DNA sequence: TGTGCCTGTGACACCCTTTTACTGGGGGTTACAGCACAACTCTTCTTT. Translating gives CACDTLLLGVTAQLFF.

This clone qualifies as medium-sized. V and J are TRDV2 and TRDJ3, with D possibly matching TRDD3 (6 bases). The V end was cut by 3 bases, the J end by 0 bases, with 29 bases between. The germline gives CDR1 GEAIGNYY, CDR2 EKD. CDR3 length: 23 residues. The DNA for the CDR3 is TGTGCCTGTGACCCCGCCTTTGAGGGATATCAAAACACTCACTCCTGGGACACCCGACAGATGTTTTTC. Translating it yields CACDPAFEGYQNTHSWDTRQMFF.

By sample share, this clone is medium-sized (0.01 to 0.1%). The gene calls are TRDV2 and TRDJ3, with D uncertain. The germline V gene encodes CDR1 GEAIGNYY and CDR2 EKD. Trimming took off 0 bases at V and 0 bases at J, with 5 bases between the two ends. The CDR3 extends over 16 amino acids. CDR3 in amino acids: CACDTVLSWDTRQMFF. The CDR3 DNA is TGTGCCTGTGACACCGTCCTCTCCTGGGACACCCGACAGATGTTTTTC.

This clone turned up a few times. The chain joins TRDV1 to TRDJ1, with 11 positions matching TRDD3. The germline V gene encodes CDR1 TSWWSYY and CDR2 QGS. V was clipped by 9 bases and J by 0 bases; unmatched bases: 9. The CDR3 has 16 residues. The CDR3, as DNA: TGTGCTCTCCTACTGGGGGATATCCCGTACACCGATAAACTCATCTTT. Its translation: CALLLGDIPYTDKLIF.

The CDR3 region has the DNA TGTGCTCTTGGGGCATTCAGTCTCGGGGATTCTGGGGGATACATAGCCAGACCCCTGATCTTT. Its translation: CALGAFSLGDSGGYIARPLIF. J is TRDJ4 and V is TRDV1; 11 bases agree with TRDD3. Germline assignment: CDR1 TSWWSYY and CDR2 QGS. V trimming: 4 bases; J trimming: 0 bases; junction bases outside the gene matches: 22. CDR3 length: 21 residues.

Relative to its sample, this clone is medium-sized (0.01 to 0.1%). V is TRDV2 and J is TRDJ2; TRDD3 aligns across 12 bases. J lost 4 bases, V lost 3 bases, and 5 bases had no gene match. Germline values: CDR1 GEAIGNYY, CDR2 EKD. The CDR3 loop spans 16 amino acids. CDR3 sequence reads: CACDLWGIRGTAQLFF. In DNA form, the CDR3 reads TGTGCCTGTGACCTCTGGGGGATACGCGGGACAGCACAACTCTTCTTT.

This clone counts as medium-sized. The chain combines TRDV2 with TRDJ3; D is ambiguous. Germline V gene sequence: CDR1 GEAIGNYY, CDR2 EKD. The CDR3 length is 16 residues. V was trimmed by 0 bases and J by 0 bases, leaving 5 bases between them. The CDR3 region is CACDTLSSWDTRQMFF. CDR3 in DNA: TGTGCCTGTGACACCTTGAGCTCCTGGGACACCCGACAGATGTTTTTC.

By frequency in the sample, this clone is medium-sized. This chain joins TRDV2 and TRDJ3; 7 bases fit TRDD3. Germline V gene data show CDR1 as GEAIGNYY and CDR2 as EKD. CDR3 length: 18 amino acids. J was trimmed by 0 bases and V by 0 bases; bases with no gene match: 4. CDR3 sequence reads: CACDTVGDLSWDTRQMFF. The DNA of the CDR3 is TGTGCCTGTGACACCGTGGGGGACCTCTCCTGGGACACCCGACAGATGTTTTTC.

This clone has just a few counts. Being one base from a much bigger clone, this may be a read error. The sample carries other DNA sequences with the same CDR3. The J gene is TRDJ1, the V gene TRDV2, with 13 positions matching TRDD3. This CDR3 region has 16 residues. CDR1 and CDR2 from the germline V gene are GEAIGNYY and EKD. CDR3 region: CACDVLGDTYTDKLIF. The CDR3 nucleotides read TGTGCCTGTGACGTACTGGGGGATACGTACACCGATAAACTTATCTTT.

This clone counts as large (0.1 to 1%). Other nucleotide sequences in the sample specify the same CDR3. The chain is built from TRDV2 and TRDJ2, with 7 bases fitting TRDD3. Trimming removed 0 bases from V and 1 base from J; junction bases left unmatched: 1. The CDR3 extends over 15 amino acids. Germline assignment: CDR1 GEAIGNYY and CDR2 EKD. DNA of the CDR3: TGTGCCTGTGACACCGTGGGGGATTTGACAGCACAACTCTTCTTT. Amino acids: CACDTVGDLTAQLFF.

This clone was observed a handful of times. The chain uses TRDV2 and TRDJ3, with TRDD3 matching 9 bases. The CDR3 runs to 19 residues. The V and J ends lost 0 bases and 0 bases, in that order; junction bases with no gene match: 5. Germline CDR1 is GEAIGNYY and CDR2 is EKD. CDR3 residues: CACDTWGIKSSWDTRQMFF. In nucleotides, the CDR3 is TGTGCCTGTGACACCTGGGGGATAAAAAGCTCCTGGGACACCCGACAGATGTTTTTC.

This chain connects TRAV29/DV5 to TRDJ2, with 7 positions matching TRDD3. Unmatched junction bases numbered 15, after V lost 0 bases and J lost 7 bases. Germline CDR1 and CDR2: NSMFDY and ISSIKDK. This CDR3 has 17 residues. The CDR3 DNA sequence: TGTGCAGCAAGCGGGGGTAGGAGGGGGATGCAGGTAGCACAACTCTTCTTT. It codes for CAASGGRRGMQVAQLFF.

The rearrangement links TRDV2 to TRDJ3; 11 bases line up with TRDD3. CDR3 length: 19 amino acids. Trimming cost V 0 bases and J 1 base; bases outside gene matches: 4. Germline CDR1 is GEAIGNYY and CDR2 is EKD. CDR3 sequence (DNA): TGTGCCTGTGACACCGCTGGGGGATACTTGTCCTGGGACACCCGACAGATGTTTTTC. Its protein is CACDTAGGYLSWDTRQMFF.

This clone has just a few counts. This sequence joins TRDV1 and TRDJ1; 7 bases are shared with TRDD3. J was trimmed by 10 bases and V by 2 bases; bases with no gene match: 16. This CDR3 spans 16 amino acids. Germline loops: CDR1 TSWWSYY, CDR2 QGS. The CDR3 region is CALGESGLGPKSLLIF. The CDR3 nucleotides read TGTGCTCTTGGGGAATCCGGACTGGGGCCCAAAAGTTTACTCATCTTT.

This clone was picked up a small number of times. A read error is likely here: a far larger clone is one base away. Here the CDR3 DNA reads TGTGCCTGTGACACCGTACTGGTGGATACCTGGGACACCCGACAGATGTTTTTC. It encodes CACDTVLVDTWDTRQMFF. The chain carries TRDV2 and TRDJ3; tentative D call: TRDD3 (5 bases). V lost 0 bases to trimming and J lost 2 bases, with 13 bases between them. CDR1 is GEAIGNYY, CDR2 EKD, per germline. The length of the CDR3 is 18 residues.

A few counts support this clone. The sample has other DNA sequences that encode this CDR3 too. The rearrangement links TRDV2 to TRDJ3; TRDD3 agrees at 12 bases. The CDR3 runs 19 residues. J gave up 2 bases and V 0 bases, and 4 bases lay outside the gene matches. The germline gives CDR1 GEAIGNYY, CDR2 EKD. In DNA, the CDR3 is TGTGCCTGTGACACCGTACTGGGGGATACTCCCTGGGACACCCGACAGATGTTTTTC. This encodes CACDTVLGDTPWDTRQMFF.